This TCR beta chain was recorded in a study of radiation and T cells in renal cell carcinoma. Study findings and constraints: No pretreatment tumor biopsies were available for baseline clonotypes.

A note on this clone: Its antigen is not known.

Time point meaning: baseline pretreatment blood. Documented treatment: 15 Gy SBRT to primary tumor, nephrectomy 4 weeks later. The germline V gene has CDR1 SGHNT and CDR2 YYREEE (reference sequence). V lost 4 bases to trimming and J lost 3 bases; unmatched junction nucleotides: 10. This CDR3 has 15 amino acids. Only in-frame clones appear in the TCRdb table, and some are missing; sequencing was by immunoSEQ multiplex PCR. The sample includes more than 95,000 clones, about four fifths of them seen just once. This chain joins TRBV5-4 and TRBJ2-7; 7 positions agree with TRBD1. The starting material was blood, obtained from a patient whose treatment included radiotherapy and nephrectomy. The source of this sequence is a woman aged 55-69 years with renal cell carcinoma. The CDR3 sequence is CASSQAEGQNYEQYF. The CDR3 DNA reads TGTGCCAGCAGCCAAGCAGAGGGACAGAACTACGAGCAGTACTTC.